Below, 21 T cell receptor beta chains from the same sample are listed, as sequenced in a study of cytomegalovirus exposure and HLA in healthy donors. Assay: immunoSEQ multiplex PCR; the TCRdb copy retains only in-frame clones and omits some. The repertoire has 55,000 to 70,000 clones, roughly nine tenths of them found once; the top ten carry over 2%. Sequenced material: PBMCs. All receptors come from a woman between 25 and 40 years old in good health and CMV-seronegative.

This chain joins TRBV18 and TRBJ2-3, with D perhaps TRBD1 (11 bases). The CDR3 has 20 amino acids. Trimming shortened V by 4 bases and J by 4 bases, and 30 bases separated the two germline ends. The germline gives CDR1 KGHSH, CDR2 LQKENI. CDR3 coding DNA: TGTGCCAGCTCACAATGGACAGGGGGCAAGCTAGCGGGAGTCCCAGATACGCAGTATTTT. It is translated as CASSQWTGGKLAGVPDTQYF.

The CDR3 nucleotides are TGTGCCAGTGACAAGACGGGAGTGGGAGGAGATACGCAGTATTTT. It is translated as CASDKTGVGGDTQYF. This chain joins TRBV19 and TRBJ2-3, with a possible D match to TRBD2 (6 bases). Germline V gives CDR1 LNHDA, CDR2 SQIVND (reference sequence). V lost 8 bases to trimming and J lost 5 bases, with 20 bases between them. This CDR3 comprises 15 residues.

CDR3: CASSDQGQGTGELFF. CDR3 DNA sequence: TGTGCCAGCAGTGACCAAGGACAGGGCACCGGGGAGCTGTTTTTT. The genes are TRBV6-4 and TRBJ2-2, with 8 bases lining up with TRBD1. Germline V lookup: CDR1 MRHNA, CDR2 SNTAGT. The V and J ends lost 2 bases and 4 bases, in that order; junction bases with no gene match: 3. This CDR3 is 15 amino acids long.

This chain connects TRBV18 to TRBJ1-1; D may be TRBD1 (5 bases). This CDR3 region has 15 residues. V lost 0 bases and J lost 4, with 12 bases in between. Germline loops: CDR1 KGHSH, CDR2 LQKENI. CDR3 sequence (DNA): TGTGCCAGCTCACCACCGGGGGGGGACGGCACTGAAGCTTTCTTT. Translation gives CASSPPGGDGTEAFF.

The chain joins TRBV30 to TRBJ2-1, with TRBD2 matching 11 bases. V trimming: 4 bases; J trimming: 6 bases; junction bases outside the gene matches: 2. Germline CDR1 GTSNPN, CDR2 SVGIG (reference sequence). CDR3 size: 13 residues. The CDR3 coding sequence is TGTGCCTGGACTAGCGGGAGGCTCAATGAGCAGTTCTTC. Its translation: CAWTSGRLNEQFF.

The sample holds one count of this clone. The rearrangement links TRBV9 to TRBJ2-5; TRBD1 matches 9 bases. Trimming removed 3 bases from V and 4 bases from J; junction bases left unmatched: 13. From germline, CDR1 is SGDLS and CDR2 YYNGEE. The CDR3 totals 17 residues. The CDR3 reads CASSGGWGTGSGETQYF. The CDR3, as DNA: TGTGCCAGCAGCGGTGGATGGGGGACAGGGTCGGGAGAGACCCAGTACTTC.

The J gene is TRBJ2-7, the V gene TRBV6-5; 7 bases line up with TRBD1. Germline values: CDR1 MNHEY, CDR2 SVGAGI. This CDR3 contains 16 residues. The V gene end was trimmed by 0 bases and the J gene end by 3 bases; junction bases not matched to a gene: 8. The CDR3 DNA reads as TGTGCCAGCAGTTACTCGAGCGGACAGGTTTTCTACGAGCAGTACTTC. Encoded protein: CASSYSSGQVFYEQYF.

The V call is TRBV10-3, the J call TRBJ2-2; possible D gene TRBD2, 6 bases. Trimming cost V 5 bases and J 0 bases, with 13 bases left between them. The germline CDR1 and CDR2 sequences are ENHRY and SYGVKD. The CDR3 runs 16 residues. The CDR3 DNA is TGTGCCATCAGTCCAAGCGGGCCCGCGAACACCGGGGAGCTGTTTTTT. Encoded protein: CAISPSGPANTGELFF.

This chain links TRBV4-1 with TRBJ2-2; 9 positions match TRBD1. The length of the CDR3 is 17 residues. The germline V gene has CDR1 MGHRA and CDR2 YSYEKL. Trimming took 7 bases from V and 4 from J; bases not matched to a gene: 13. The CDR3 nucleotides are TGCGCCAGCACCAGTGACCCGGGACAGGGTTCCACCGGGGAGCTGTTTTTT. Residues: CASTSDPGQGSTGELFF.

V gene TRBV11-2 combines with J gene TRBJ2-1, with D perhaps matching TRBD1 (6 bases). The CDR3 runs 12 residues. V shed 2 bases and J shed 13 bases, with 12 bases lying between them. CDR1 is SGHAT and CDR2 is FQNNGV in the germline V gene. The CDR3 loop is CASSLSVGHQFF. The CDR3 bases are TGTGCCAGCAGCTTATCGGTGGGACATCAGTTCTTC.

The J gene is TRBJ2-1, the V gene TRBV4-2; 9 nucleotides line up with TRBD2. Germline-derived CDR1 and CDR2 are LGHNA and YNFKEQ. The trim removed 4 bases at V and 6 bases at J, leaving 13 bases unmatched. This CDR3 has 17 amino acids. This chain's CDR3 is CASSPAGGRGRANEQFF. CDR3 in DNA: TGTGCCAGCAGCCCCGCGGGTGGTCGCGGGAGGGCCAATGAGCAGTTCTTC.

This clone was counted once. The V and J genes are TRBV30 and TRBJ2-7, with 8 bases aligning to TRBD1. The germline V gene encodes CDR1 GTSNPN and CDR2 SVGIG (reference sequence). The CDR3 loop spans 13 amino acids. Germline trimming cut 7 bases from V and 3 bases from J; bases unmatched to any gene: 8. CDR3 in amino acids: CAFEQGVLYEQYF. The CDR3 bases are TGTGCCTTTGAACAGGGGGTCCTCTACGAGCAGTACTTC.

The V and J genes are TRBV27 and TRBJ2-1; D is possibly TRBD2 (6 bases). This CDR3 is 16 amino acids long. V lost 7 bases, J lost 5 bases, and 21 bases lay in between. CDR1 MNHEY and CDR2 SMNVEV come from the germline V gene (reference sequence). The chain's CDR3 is CASTKMVGGEHNEQFF. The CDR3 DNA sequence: TGTGCCAGCACCAAAATGGTAGGCGGGGAGCACAATGAGCAGTTCTTC.

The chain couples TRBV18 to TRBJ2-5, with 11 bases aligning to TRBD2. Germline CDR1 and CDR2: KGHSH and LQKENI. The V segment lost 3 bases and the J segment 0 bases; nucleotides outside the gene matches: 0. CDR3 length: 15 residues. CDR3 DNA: TGTGCCAGCTCACCGACTAGCGGGAACCAAGAGACCCAGTACTTC. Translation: CASSPTSGNQETQYF.

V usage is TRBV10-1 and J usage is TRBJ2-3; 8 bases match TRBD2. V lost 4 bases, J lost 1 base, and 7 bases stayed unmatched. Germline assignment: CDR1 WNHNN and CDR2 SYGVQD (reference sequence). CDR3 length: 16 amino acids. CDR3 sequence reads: CASSGQAGDGTDTQYF. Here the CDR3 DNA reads TGCGCCAGCAGTGGTCAAGCGGGAGACGGCACAGATACGCAGTATTTT.

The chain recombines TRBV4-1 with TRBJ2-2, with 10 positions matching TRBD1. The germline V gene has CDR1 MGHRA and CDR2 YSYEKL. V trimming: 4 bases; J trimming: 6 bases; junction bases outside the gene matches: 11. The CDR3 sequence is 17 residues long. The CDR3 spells CASSRLPGTGDAGELFF. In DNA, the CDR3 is TGCGCCAGCAGCCGCCTACCCGGGACAGGGGACGCCGGGGAGCTGTTTTTT.

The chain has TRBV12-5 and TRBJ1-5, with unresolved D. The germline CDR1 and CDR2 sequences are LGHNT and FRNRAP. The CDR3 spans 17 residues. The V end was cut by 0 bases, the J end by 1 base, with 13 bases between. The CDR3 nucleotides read TGTGCTAGTGGTTTGGTTGTGAGGGCAGGCAGCAATCAGCCCCAGCATTTT. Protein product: CASGLVVRAGSNQPQHF.

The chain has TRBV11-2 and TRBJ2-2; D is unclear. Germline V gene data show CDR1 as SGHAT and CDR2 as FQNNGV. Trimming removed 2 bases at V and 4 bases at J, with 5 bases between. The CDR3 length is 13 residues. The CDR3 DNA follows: TGTGCCAGCAGCTTATTCAGCACCGGGGAGCTGTTTTTT. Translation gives CASSLFSTGELFF.

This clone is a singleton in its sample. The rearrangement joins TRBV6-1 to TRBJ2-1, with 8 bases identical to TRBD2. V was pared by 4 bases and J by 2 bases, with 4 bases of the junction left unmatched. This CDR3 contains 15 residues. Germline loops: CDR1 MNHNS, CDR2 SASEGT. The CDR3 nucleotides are TGTGCCAGCAGTGCGGGGGGGACGGCCTACAATGAGCAGTTCTTC. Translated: CASSAGGTAYNEQFF.

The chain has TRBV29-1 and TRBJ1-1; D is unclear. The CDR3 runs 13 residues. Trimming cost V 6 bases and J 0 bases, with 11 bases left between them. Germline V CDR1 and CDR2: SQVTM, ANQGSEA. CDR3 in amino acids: CSVLTVVNTEAFF. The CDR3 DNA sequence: TGCAGCGTCCTCACGGTCGTGAACACTGAAGCTTTCTTT.

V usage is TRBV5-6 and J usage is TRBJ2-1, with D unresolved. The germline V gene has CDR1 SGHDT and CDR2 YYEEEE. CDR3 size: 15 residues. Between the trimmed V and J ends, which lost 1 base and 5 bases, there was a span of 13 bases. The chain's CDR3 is CASSLSQVGDNEQFF. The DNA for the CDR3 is TGTGCCAGCAGCTTGTCCCAGGTGGGCGACAATGAGCAGTTCTTC. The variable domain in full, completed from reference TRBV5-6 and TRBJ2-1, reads DAGVTQSPTHLIKTRGQQVTLRCSPKSGHDTVSWYQQALGQGPQFIFQYYEEEERQRGNFPDRFSGHQFPNYSSELNVNALLLGDSALYLCASSLSQVGDNEQFFGPGTRLTVL.